Listed below are T cell receptor beta chains from one sample, sequenced in a study of shared clonotypes between healthy human individuals. TCRdb keeps only in-frame clones here, not all; method: immunoSEQ multiplex PCR. The table shows around 2.1 million clones, with roughly 91% occurring only once. The sequenced sample was naive CD8+ T cells from PBMCs. These TCRs come from a man younger than 35 in good health. Some clones in this sample may be carry-over from other donors' samples. Both conserved end residues are part of each CDR3. The order of the fields is V gene, J gene, clone size, D gene, CDR3 DNA, CDR3 protein. A D gene is named only where the DNA matches it firmly. Size values are once, few and many counts, or a class for expanded clones, and some rows have none.

v_call: TRBV4-3
j_call: TRBJ2-7
clone_size: NA
d_call: NA
cdr3_nt: TGCGCCAGCAGCCAAGAAGTAATAGGGGGATCCTACGAGCAGTACTTC
cdr3_aa: CASSQEVIGGSYEQYF

v_call: TRBV9
j_call: TRBJ2-3
clone_size: once
d_call: NA
cdr3_nt: TGTGCCAGCAGCGTAGGAGGAGCCCCAGATACGCAGTATTTT
cdr3_aa: CASSVGGAPDTQYF

v_call: TRBV10-3
j_call: TRBJ1-1
clone_size: NA
d_call: NA
cdr3_nt: TGTGCCATCAGTGAGTCAGGCAGGAACACTGAAGCTTTCTTT
cdr3_aa: CAISESGRNTEAFF

v_call: TRBV5-8
j_call: TRBJ2-1
clone_size: NA
d_call: NA
cdr3_nt: TGTGCCAGCAGCACGCTTACAGGCGATGAGCAGTTCTTC
cdr3_aa: CASSTLTGDEQFF

v_call: TRBV5-4
j_call: TRBJ2-7
clone_size: NA
d_call: NA
cdr3_nt: TGTGCCAGCAGCTTGGCATCCTACGAGCAGTACTTC
cdr3_aa: CASSLASYEQYF

v_call: TRBV2
j_call: TRBJ2-2
clone_size: once
d_call: NA
cdr3_nt: TGTGCCAGCAGTCCCGCGGCGGGGATAATGAACACCGGGGAGCTGTTTTTT
cdr3_aa: CASSPAAGIMNTGELFF

v_call: TRBV9
j_call: TRBJ1-5
clone_size: NA
d_call: NA
cdr3_nt: TGTGCCAGCAGCGTAGACGATCATAGCAATCAGCCCCAGCATTTT
cdr3_aa: CASSVDDHSNQPQHF

v_call: TRBV9
j_call: TRBJ2-7
clone_size: NA
d_call: NA
cdr3_nt: TGTGCCAGCAGCGTAGCCAGTTATGGCGACGAGCAGTACTTC
cdr3_aa: CASSVASYGDEQYF

v_call: TRBV9
j_call: TRBJ1-5
clone_size: once
d_call: TRBD1
cdr3_nt: TGTGCCAGCAGCCTAGAGGGACAGTCTAATCAGCCCCAGCATTTT
cdr3_aa: CASSLEGQSNQPQHF

v_call: TRBV10-1
j_call: TRBJ2-1
clone_size: NA
d_call: NA
cdr3_nt: TGCGCCAGCAGTGGTGGCTACAATGAGCAGTTCTTC
cdr3_aa: CASSGGYNEQFF

v_call: TRBV5-1
j_call: TRBJ1-2
clone_size: NA
d_call: NA
cdr3_nt: TGCGCCAGCAGCTTGGAGTCAACTTATGGCTACACCTTC
cdr3_aa: CASSLESTYGYTF

v_call: TRBV4-1
j_call: TRBJ1-3
clone_size: NA
d_call: TRBD1
cdr3_nt: TGCGCCAGCAGCCTCCCCACCCCTCTTACAGGGGGCGTCTCTGGAAACACCATATATTTT
cdr3_aa: CASSLPTPLTGGVSGNTIYF

v_call: TRBV10-3
j_call: TRBJ2-1
clone_size: NA
d_call: NA
cdr3_nt: TGTGCCATCAGTGAGCTCCCCCCAGGGAGCTCCTACAATGAGCAGTTCTTC
cdr3_aa: CAISELPPGSSYNEQFF

v_call: TRBV5-1
j_call: TRBJ1-1
clone_size: NA
d_call: NA
cdr3_nt: TGCGCCAGCAGCGTGGACACCGGCCTTATTATGAACACTGAAGCTTTCTTT
cdr3_aa: CASSVDTGLIMNTEAFF

v_call: TRBV28
j_call: TRBJ1-2
clone_size: NA
d_call: NA
cdr3_nt: TGTGCCAGCAGCAGACCTACTAACTACTATGGCTACACCTTC
cdr3_aa: CASSRPTNYYGYTF

v_call: TRBV2
j_call: TRBJ2-2
clone_size: NA
d_call: NA
cdr3_nt: TGTGCCAGCAGTGAGGGACGGATTGGCGGGGAGCTGTTTTTT
cdr3_aa: CASSEGRIGGELFF

v_call: TRBV4-1
j_call: TRBJ1-2
clone_size: once
d_call: NA
cdr3_nt: TGCGCCAGCAGCGAAGTACATGGGTCTAACTATGGCTACACCTTC
cdr3_aa: CASSEVHGSNYGYTF

v_call: TRBV7-3
j_call: TRBJ2-3
clone_size: once
d_call: TRBD1
cdr3_nt: TGTGCCAGCAGCCTTCGGGGACAGAGTGGTGCGCAGTATTTT
cdr3_aa: CASSLRGQSGAQYF

v_call: TRBV27
j_call: TRBJ2-7
clone_size: NA
d_call: TRBD2
cdr3_nt: TGTGCCAGCAGCAATACCCCCCCAGGGAGGGCCATATACGAGCAGTACTTC
cdr3_aa: CASSNTPPGRAIYEQYF

v_call: TRBV9
j_call: TRBJ2-1
clone_size: NA
d_call: NA
cdr3_nt: TGTGCCAGCAGCGTAGAAGGTTTAGCGGTCATTAGCTCCTACAATGAGCAGTTCTTC
cdr3_aa: CASSVEGLAVISSYNEQFF

v_call: TRBV6-1
j_call: TRBJ2-7
clone_size: once
d_call: TRBD2
cdr3_nt: TGTGCCAGCCACGAAGGGAGGGCCGCTTCCTACGAGCAGTACTTC
cdr3_aa: CASHEGRAASYEQYF

v_call: TRBV27
j_call: TRBJ2-7
clone_size: NA
d_call: NA
cdr3_nt: TGTGCCAGCAGCTCCGGCTTCCCCCACGAGCAGTACTTC
cdr3_aa: CASSSGFPHEQYF

v_call: TRBV28
j_call: TRBJ1-3
clone_size: NA
d_call: NA
cdr3_nt: TGTGCCAGCAGTCTGAAGGCAGGGTATGGAAACACCATATATTTT
cdr3_aa: CASSLKAGYGNTIYF

v_call: TRBV5-1
j_call: TRBJ2-7
clone_size: once
d_call: NA
cdr3_nt: TGCGCCAGCAGGGGGTCCCGAACGACACTCTACGAGCAGTACTTC
cdr3_aa: CASRGSRTTLYEQYF

v_call: TRBV25-1
j_call: TRBJ2-2
clone_size: NA
d_call: NA
cdr3_nt: TGTGCCAGCAGTGAAAGTACCCTGACCCGCCGTCTGATTTTT
cdr3_aa: CASSESTLTRRLIF

v_call: TRBV7-3
j_call: TRBJ2-3
clone_size: NA
d_call: NA
cdr3_nt: TGTGCCAGCAGCTTGGGATGGGGCGGGATGGCAGATACGCAGTATTTT
cdr3_aa: CASSLGWGGMADTQYF

v_call: TRBV2
j_call: TRBJ2-3
clone_size: NA
d_call: NA
cdr3_nt: TGTGCCAGCAGTGAAATTCCAGCCCCGCGCGCAGATACGCAGTATTTT
cdr3_aa: CASSEIPAPRADTQYF

v_call: TRBV14
j_call: TRBJ2-1
clone_size: NA
d_call: TRBD2
cdr3_nt: TGTGCCAGCAGCCACCTTAGCGGGAGGGCCCCCTACAATGAGCAGTTCTTC
cdr3_aa: CASSHLSGRAPYNEQFF

v_call: TRBV30
j_call: TRBJ2-7
clone_size: once
d_call: NA
cdr3_nt: TGTGCCTGGGCGGGACACCCCTACGAGCAGTACTTC
cdr3_aa: CAWAGHPYEQYF

v_call: TRBV14
j_call: TRBJ2-7
clone_size: NA
d_call: TRBD2
cdr3_nt: TGTGCCAGCAGCCTACTGACTAGCGGGAGCCACGAGCAGTACTTC
cdr3_aa: CASSLLTSGSHEQYF

v_call: TRBV7-6
j_call: TRBJ2-1
clone_size: NA
d_call: NA
cdr3_nt: TGTGCCAGCAGCTTCATAGGGGTAGCGAACAATGAGCAGTTCTTC
cdr3_aa: CASSFIGVANNEQFF

v_call: TRBV7-8
j_call: TRBJ2-1
clone_size: NA
d_call: NA
cdr3_nt: TGTGCCAGCAGCCTCGGTAGGGTCAATGAGCAGTTCTTC
cdr3_aa: CASSLGRVNEQFF

v_call: TRBV6-5
j_call: TRBJ2-5
clone_size: NA
d_call: NA
cdr3_nt: TGTGCCAGCTTGGGCGGGACGTACCAAGAGACCCAGTACTTC
cdr3_aa: CASLGGTYQETQYF

v_call: TRBV27
j_call: TRBJ2-3
clone_size: NA
d_call: TRBD2
cdr3_nt: TGTGCCAGCAGCCCCACCGGGCTAGCGGGGATAAGAGATCAGAGCACAGATACGCAGTATTTT
cdr3_aa: CASSPTGLAGIRDQSTDTQYF

v_call: TRBV4-3
j_call: TRBJ2-5
clone_size: NA
d_call: NA
cdr3_nt: TGCGCCAGCAGCCAAGTATGGCGGGGACGTACGAAAGAGACCCAGTACTTC
cdr3_aa: CASSQVWRGRTKETQYF

v_call: TRBV11-2
j_call: TRBJ2-5
clone_size: NA
d_call: NA
cdr3_nt: TGTGCCAGCACCCATTACGGCGGGACCCAAGAGACCCAGTACTTC
cdr3_aa: CASTHYGGTQETQYF

v_call: TRBV14
j_call: TRBJ2-1
clone_size: NA
d_call: TRBD1
cdr3_nt: TGTGCCAGCAGCCTACGACCGGGACAGAGTGAGGTGAATGAGCAGTTCTTC
cdr3_aa: CASSLRPGQSEVNEQFF

v_call: TRBV27
j_call: TRBJ2-7
clone_size: NA
d_call: NA
cdr3_nt: TGTGCCAGCAGTTTATCGGGTGCAACCTACGAGCAGTACTTC
cdr3_aa: CASSLSGATYEQYF

v_call: TRBV10-3
j_call: TRBJ2-1
clone_size: NA
d_call: NA
cdr3_nt: TGTGCCGGAGGGGAAAACAATGAGCAGTTCTTC
cdr3_aa: CAGGENNEQFF

v_call: TRBV5-6
j_call: TRBJ1-1
clone_size: NA
d_call: NA
cdr3_nt: TGTGCCAGCAGCTTGGAATGGGGTAGCACTGAAGCTTTCTTT
cdr3_aa: CASSLEWGSTEAFF

v_call: TRBV5-4
j_call: TRBJ1-2
clone_size: NA
d_call: NA
cdr3_nt: TGTGCCAGCAGCTTGTTTGTTGGAGGGGACTATGGCTACACCTTC
cdr3_aa: CASSLFVGGDYGYTF

v_call: TRBV6-1
j_call: TRBJ2-7
clone_size: NA
d_call: NA
cdr3_nt: TGTGCCTCAAAGGGGACCAACTCTCCCTACTACGAGCAGTACTTC
cdr3_aa: CASKGTNSPYYEQYF

v_call: TRBV19
j_call: TRBJ1-1
clone_size: NA
d_call: NA
cdr3_nt: TGTGCCAGTAGTATAGATCAGGGCGGCACTGAAGCTTTCTTT
cdr3_aa: CASSIDQGGTEAFF

v_call: TRBV27
j_call: TRBJ2-1
clone_size: NA
d_call: NA
cdr3_nt: TGTGCCAGCAGTTTGACTGGCAATGAGCAGTTCTTC
cdr3_aa: CASSLTGNEQFF

v_call: TRBV9
j_call: TRBJ2-2
clone_size: NA
d_call: TRBD2
cdr3_nt: TGTGCCAGCAGCCCCCCCCGGCTAGCGGGAGCTACCGGGGAGCTGTTTTTT
cdr3_aa: CASSPPRLAGATGELFF

v_call: TRBV6-1
j_call: TRBJ1-4
clone_size: NA
d_call: NA
cdr3_nt: TGTGCCAGCAGTGATCCGACAGAGGTATCTAATGAAAAACTGTTTTTT
cdr3_aa: CASSDPTEVSNEKLFF

v_call: TRBV19
j_call: TRBJ2-2
clone_size: NA
d_call: NA
cdr3_nt: TGTGCCAGTAGCCCTCGAGTGGCCGGGGAGCTGTTTTTT
cdr3_aa: CASSPRVAGELFF

v_call: TRBV11-2
j_call: TRBJ1-1
clone_size: NA
d_call: NA
cdr3_nt: TGTGCCAGCAGCTCCATGCCGGCGGAAGCTTTCTTT
cdr3_aa: CASSSMPAEAFF

v_call: TRBV27
j_call: TRBJ2-1
clone_size: once
d_call: TRBD2
cdr3_nt: TGTGCCAGCGGTCCGCTAGCGGGAGGTCTCCGCAATGAGCAGTTCTTC
cdr3_aa: CASGPLAGGLRNEQFF

v_call: TRBV4-1
j_call: TRBJ2-7
clone_size: NA
d_call: TRBD2
cdr3_nt: TGCGCCAGCAGCCAGCCGGGACTAGTCTCAGGGGAGCAGTACTTC
cdr3_aa: CASSQPGLVSGEQYF

v_call: TRBV4-1
j_call: TRBJ2-1
clone_size: NA
d_call: NA
cdr3_nt: TGCGCCAGCAGCCAAGAATCGGGGGCTTCTTACAATGAGCAGTTCTTC
cdr3_aa: CASSQESGASYNEQFF

v_call: TRBV5-5
j_call: TRBJ2-7
clone_size: NA
d_call: NA
cdr3_nt: TGTGCCAGCAGCGTGGGGGGTATTTCCTACGAGCAGTACTTC
cdr3_aa: CASSVGGISYEQYF